The 30 T cell receptor beta chains below come from one sample, sequenced in a study of T cell repertoires and Cas9 in healthy adults. Method: immunoSEQ multiplex PCR; TCRdb's copy keeps in-frame clones and lacks some. The sample consists of tens of thousands of clones, about nine tenths of them appearing once. The sample comprised CD4+ effector T cells (CD127+, CD25-, CD137-, CD154-) from PBMCs; culture status not recorded. The receptor set was obtained from a human donor in good health.

The CDR3 nucleotides read TGCGCCAGCAGCGGGCCCCGATTAGGTTATGAGCAGTTCTTC. Encoded protein: CASSGPRLGYEQFF. The rearrangement uses TRBV4-1 and TRBJ2-1; D gene ambiguous. The CDR3 has 14 residues. V dropped 5 bases and J dropped 8 bases, with 16 bases sitting between them. In germline, CDR1 is MGHRA, CDR2 YSYEKL.

The gene calls are TRBV19 and TRBJ1-6; possibly TRBD1 for D (6 bases). V lost 3 bases and J lost 6, with 12 bases in between. Germline CDR1 LNHDA, CDR2 SQIVND (reference sequence). This CDR3 region has 15 residues. The CDR3 coding sequence is TGTGCCAGTAGTATTGGGGGCGGTAGTAATTCACCCCTCCACTTT. Amino acids: CASSIGGGSNSPLHF.

This chain links TRBV30 with TRBJ1-1, with D perhaps matching TRBD1 (5 bases). The CDR3 consists of 12 residues. Trimming took 4 bases from V and 3 from J, leaving 9 bases between them. Germline CDR1 is GTSNPN and CDR2 is SVGIG (reference sequence). CDR3 DNA sequence: TGTGCCTGGACCGACAGTTACACTGAAGCTTTCTTT. It yields the protein CAWTDSYTEAFF. Drawing the rest from reference TRBV30 and TRBJ1-1, the complete variable domain is SQTIHQWPATLVQPVGSPLSLECTVEGTSNPNLYWYRQAAGRGLQLLFYSVGIGQISSEVPQNLSASRPQDRQFILSSKKLLLSDSGFYLCAWTDSYTEAFFGQGTRLTVV.

J is TRBJ2-1 and V is TRBV6-1; 9 nucleotides agree with TRBD2. CDR1 and CDR2 from the germline V gene are MNHNS and SASEGT. This CDR3 has 18 amino acids. V gave up 1 base and J gave up 0 bases; unmatched junction bases: 7. Here the CDR3 reads CASSEGAGGPGSYNEQFF. The CDR3 DNA sequence: TGTGCCAGCAGTGAAGGCGCGGGGGGGCCGGGCTCCTACAATGAGCAGTTCTTC.

This clone was observed once. The chain carries TRBV6-1 and TRBJ2-7; D gene uncertain. The CDR3 covers 14 residues. Germline V CDR1 and CDR2: MNHNS, SASEGT. Trimming took off 5 bases at V and 6 bases at J, with 17 bases between the two ends. CDR3 bases: TGTGCCAGCAGTCTCGGGCCAAGCGTACGCGAGCAGTACTTC. Amino acid sequence: CASSLGPSVREQYF.

V is TRBV28 and J is TRBJ2-7; 8 bases line up with TRBD2. The germline V gene encodes CDR1 MDHEN and CDR2 SYDVKM. The CDR3 is 15 residues long. V shed 7 bases and J 5 bases; nucleotides not matched to a gene: 13. This CDR3 reads CASTGGAAFSDEQYF. Written as DNA, the CDR3 is TGTGCCAGCACGGGGGGGGCAGCCTTCTCGGACGAGCAGTACTTC.

The chain carries TRBV2 and TRBJ1-2, with D uncertain. This CDR3 has 15 residues. Germline V gives CDR1 SNHLY, CDR2 FYNNEI. Trimming removed 6 bases at V and 4 bases at J, with 18 bases between. This CDR3 is CASSASRQTPYGYTF. The CDR3 DNA reads TGTGCCAGCAGCGCCTCTCGACAAACCCCCTATGGCTACACCTTC.

This clone showed up just once. The chain is built from TRBV29-1 and TRBJ2-7; 10 bases line up with TRBD1. Germline assignment: CDR1 SQVTM and CDR2 ANQGSEA. V lost 3 bases and J lost 0; bases outside the gene matches: 2. This CDR3 has 14 residues. The CDR3 DNA reads as TGCAGCGTTGAGGGGACAGGGGCCTCCTACGAGCAGTACTTC. Translated: CSVEGTGASYEQYF.

The V call is TRBV7-9, the J call TRBJ2-3; D unclear. Germline V gene lookup returns CDR1 SEHNR and CDR2 FQNEAQ (reference sequence). V lost 4 bases, J lost 2 bases, and 7 bases lay in between. The CDR3 runs 13 residues. CDR3 protein: CASSYRVTDTQYF. As DNA, the CDR3 is TGTGCCAGCAGCTACCGGGTCACAGATACGCAGTATTTT.

This clone was recorded only once. The V and J genes are TRBV7-2 and TRBJ2-2, with TRBD1 identical over 7 bases. Germline V gene sequence: CDR1 SGHTA, CDR2 FQGNSA. CDR3 length: 12 amino acids. With 5 bases clipped from V and 7 bases from J, the junction kept 1 base outside the gene matches. CDR3 amino acids: CASSRDSGELFF. The CDR3 DNA sequence: TGTGCCAGCAGCAGGGACAGCGGGGAGCTGTTTTTT.

The chain links TRBV7-2 to TRBJ2-5, with D hard to call. Trimming took 2 bases from V and 5 from J, leaving 15 bases between them. Germline CDR1 and CDR2: SGHTA and FQGNSA. CDR3 length: 15 residues. The CDR3 here is CASSLSAPNGETQYF. Here the CDR3 DNA reads TGTGCCAGCAGCTTATCGGCCCCGAACGGGGAGACCCAGTACTTC. Together with reference TRBV7-2 and TRBJ2-5, the CDR3 gives the full variable domain: GAGVSQSPSNKVTEKGKDVELRCDPISGHTALYWYRQSLGQGLEFLIYFQGNSAPDKSGLPSDRFSAERTGGSVSTLTIQRTQQEDSAVYLCASSLSAPNGETQYFGPGTRLLVL.

The chain carries TRBV5-1 and TRBJ2-3; 9 nucleotides align to TRBD2. CDR3 length: 17 residues. J lost 2 bases, V lost 0 bases, and 7 bases had no gene match. Germline V gives CDR1 SGHRS, CDR2 YFSETQ. CDR3 amino acids: CASSLGGGTSITDTQYF. The CDR3 DNA is TGCGCCAGCAGCTTGGGAGGAGGGACTAGCATCACAGATACGCAGTATTTT.

The rearrangement uses TRBV19 and TRBJ2-1; 12 bases map to TRBD2. The CDR3 contains 18 residues. Germline V gene lookup returns CDR1 LNHDA and CDR2 SQIVND (reference sequence). J was trimmed by 5 bases and V by 6 bases; bases with no gene match: 14. The CDR3 coding sequence is TGTGCCAGTAGCACACTAGCGGGGGGCCTAATCCTACACAATGAGCAGTTCTTC. Translation: CASSTLAGGLILHNEQFF.

This sequence joins TRBV27 and TRBJ1-2, with a weak D call TRBD1 (6 bases). Trimming pared 2 bases from V and 5 bases from J, leaving 21 bases between. The CDR3 sequence is 17 residues long. Germline assignment: CDR1 MNHEY and CDR2 SMNVEV (reference sequence). CDR3 sequence reads: CASSLARGDYGRYGYTF. The CDR3 DNA reads TGTGCCAGCAGTTTAGCCAGGGGCGATTACGGGAGGTATGGCTACACCTTC.

This chain joins TRBV18 and TRBJ2-5, with 9 bases that match TRBD1. CDR3 length: 15 residues. The germline V gene encodes CDR1 KGHSH and CDR2 LQKENI. J was trimmed by 5 bases and V by 8 bases; bases with no gene match: 12. CDR3 sequence: CASARTGVGTETQYF. In nucleotides, the CDR3 is TGTGCCAGCGCTCGGACAGGGGTGGGAACGGAGACCCAGTACTTC.

This chain joins TRBV4-1 and TRBJ2-5; the match to TRBD2 covers 10 bases. This CDR3 has 13 amino acids. In germline, CDR1 is MGHRA, CDR2 YSYEKL. V shed 4 bases, J shed 9 bases, and the junction held 5 bases outside the gene matches. The CDR3 region is CASSRVAGGSQYF. CDR3 nucleotides: TGCGCCAGCAGCCGGGTAGCGGGGGGTTCCCAGTACTTC.

The rearrangement uses TRBV5-1 and TRBJ2-7; 7 nucleotides align to TRBD1. Germline trimming cut 0 bases from V and 7 bases from J; bases unmatched to any gene: 13. This CDR3 has 16 amino acids. Per germline, CDR1 SGHRS and CDR2 YFSETQ. In DNA form, the CDR3 reads TGCGCCAGCAGCTTGGGACAGGGAATCTGGGTGAGGGAGCAGTACTTC. Residues: CASSLGQGIWVREQYF.

The chain uses TRBV6-5 and TRBJ2-7; TRBD1 agrees at 10 bases. The CDR3 loop spans 14 amino acids. Germline V gene sequence: CDR1 MNHEY, CDR2 SVGAGI. The junction had 8 bases not matched to a gene; V was cut back by 5 bases and J by 7 bases. CDR3 protein: CASSPRDRGGEQYF. CDR3 DNA sequence: TGTGCCAGCAGTCCCCGGGACAGGGGTGGAGAGCAGTACTTC.

The chain couples TRBV6-5 to TRBJ1-1, with D possibly matching TRBD1 (5 bases). This CDR3 is built from 14 residues. The germline V and J ends were trimmed by 2 bases and 5 bases, with 12 bases remaining between them. The germline CDR1 and CDR2 sequences are MNHEY and SVGAGI. The CDR3 DNA is TGTGCCAGCAGTTACGGGGGAGTTGGGACTGAAGCTTTCTTT. Its protein is CASSYGGVGTEAFF.

The gene calls are TRBV6-5 and TRBJ2-3, with 8 bases fitting TRBD2. V lost 6 bases, J lost 1 base, and 3 bases stayed unmatched. CDR1 MNHEY and CDR2 SVGAGI come from the germline V gene. This CDR3 region has 14 residues. The CDR3 DNA follows: TGTGCCAGCAGCCGAGCGGGGGGCACAGATACGCAGTATTTT. Translation: CASSRAGGTDTQYF.

This clone came up a few times. The chain uses TRBV30 and TRBJ1-6, with D possibly TRBD1 on 6 matching bases. The CDR3 sequence is 14 residues long. CDR1 and CDR2 from the germline V gene are GTSNPN and SVGIG (reference sequence). V was shortened by 2 bases and J by 7 bases, with 12 bases between the two germline ends. The CDR3 DNA follows: TGTGCCTGGAGTCGGAGGGGGTGGAATTCACCCCTCCACTTT. Protein product: CAWSRRGWNSPLHF.

The CDR3 is CSVTGVVDTEAFF. The CDR3, as DNA: TGCAGCGTTACAGGTGTGGTGGACACTGAAGCTTTCTTT. The rearrangement uses TRBV29-1 and TRBJ1-1, with TRBD1 as a possible D gene (5 bases). Germline V lookup: CDR1 SQVTM, CDR2 ANQGSEA. The CDR3 loop spans 13 amino acids. Trimming cost V 5 bases and J 3 bases, with 13 bases left between them.

CDR3 sequence: CASSGTSGRYEQYF. CDR3 coding DNA: TGTGCCAGCAGCGGGACTAGCGGGCGCTACGAGCAGTACTTC. The gene calls are TRBV7-8 and TRBJ2-7; 12 positions agree with TRBD2. The CDR3 runs to 14 residues. Germline V gene lookup returns CDR1 SGHVS and CDR2 FQNEAQ. Losses at the gene ends were 5 bases for V and 3 bases for J; bases not matched to a gene: 2.

The V gene is TRBV6-6, the J gene TRBJ2-3, with D unclear. V dropped 2 bases and J dropped 4 bases, with 10 bases sitting between them. Germline CDR1 is MNHNY and CDR2 is SVGAGI (reference sequence). The CDR3 spans 14 residues. CDR3 coding DNA: TGTGCCAGCAGTTACAATAGCTCCCCAGATACGCAGTATTTT. This encodes CASSYNSSPDTQYF.

The CDR3 sequence is CAWSPNLYNSPLHF. Here the CDR3 DNA reads TGTGCCTGGAGTCCGAATCTCTATAATTCACCCCTCCACTTT. The J gene is TRBJ1-6, the V gene TRBV30, with unresolved D. The CDR3 has 14 amino acids. The V gene's germline CDR1 is GTSNPN and CDR2 SVGIG (reference sequence). The V gene lost 2 bases and the J gene lost 3 bases, with 8 bases spanning the gap.

The V and J genes are TRBV6-6 and TRBJ1-6, with D possibly matching TRBD1 (6 bases). This CDR3 region has 12 residues. Trimming left V 6 bases short and J 8 bases short, with 8 bases between. The germline CDR1 and CDR2 sequences are MNHNY and SVGAGI (reference sequence). CDR3 amino acids: CASRTGDSPLHF. In DNA, the CDR3 is TGTGCCAGCAGGACAGGAGATTCACCCCTCCACTTT.

The chain uses TRBV10-1 and TRBJ1-5, with no clear D. The CDR3 is 13 residues long. CDR1 is WNHNN and CDR2 is SYGVQD in the germline V gene (reference sequence). The V end lost 0 bases, the J end lost 4 bases, and 4 bases lay between the germline ends. CDR3 residues: CASSESRNQPQHF. The CDR3 bases are TGCGCCAGCAGTGAGTCCAGGAATCAGCCCCAGCATTTT.

The rearrangement uses TRBV5-4 and TRBJ2-6; D is ambiguous. V lost 0 bases and J lost 0, with 4 bases in between. Germline V gene sequence: CDR1 SGHNT, CDR2 YYREEE (reference sequence). The CDR3 consists of 15 residues. CDR3 in DNA: TGTGCCAGCAGCTTGGGCGGCTCTGGGGCCAACGTCCTGACTTTC. Amino acids: CASSLGGSGANVLTF.

The genes are TRBV4-2 and TRBJ1-2; D is uncertain. Germline assignment: CDR1 LGHNA and CDR2 YNFKEQ. CDR3 length: 13 amino acids. V lost 1 base to trimming and J lost 6 bases, with 9 bases between them. CDR3 sequence reads: CASSQVGANGYTF. The CDR3 DNA is TGTGCCAGCAGCCAAGTAGGAGCCAATGGCTACACCTTC.

V usage is TRBV5-1 and J usage is TRBJ1-3, with TRBD1 matching 9 bases. The CDR3 covers 16 residues. The ends lost 0 bases at V and 2 bases at J; junction bases unmatched: 3. Germline CDR1 and CDR2: SGHRS and YFSETQ. The DNA for the CDR3 is TGCGCCAGCAGCTTGGGGGGGACAGGGACTGGAAACACCATATATTTT. As protein: CASSLGGTGTGNTIYF.